These T cell receptor beta chains were read from a single sample in a study of T cells after yellow fever vaccination. MiXCR, applied by TCRdb to the 5' RACE reads, yields one record per CDR3 protein. Of a few hundred thousand distinct CDR3 sequences detected, approximately 8% appear once; the ten largest clones hold about 3.7%. Here the sequenced sample was CD4+ T cells sorted from PBMCs, taken 5 days after the yellow fever booster vaccination. Receptors originate from a man younger than 30 who received the YFV17D yellow fever vaccine. Both conserved end residues are part of each CDR3. The D gene is left open where the match is weak. Only some rows state a clone size, as once, few, many or a class for expanded clones.

clone size: few
J gene: TRBJ2-3
D gene: -
V gene: TRBV9
CDR3 protein: CASSARGAVGTDTQYF
CDR3 DNA: TGTGCCAGCAGCGCCCGGGGGGCGGTCGGCACAGATACGCAGTATTTT

clone size: few
J gene: TRBJ2-7
D gene: TRBD2
V gene: TRBV7-2
CDR3 protein: CASSFVSGGLSYEQYF
CDR3 DNA: TGTGCCAGCAGCTTCGTCAGCGGGGGGCTCTCCTACGAGCAGTACTTC

clone size: few
J gene: TRBJ1-5
D gene: -
V gene: TRBV30
CDR3 protein: CAWSSGHNQPQHF
CDR3 DNA: TGTGCCTGGAGCTCGGGGCACAATCAGCCCCAGCATTTT

clone size: few
J gene: TRBJ2-1
D gene: TRBD1
V gene: TRBV10-3
CDR3 protein: CAISGGQGKYNEQFF
CDR3 DNA: TGTGCCATCAGCGGTGGACAGGGAAAATACAATGAGCAGTTCTTC

clone size: -
J gene: TRBJ1-5
D gene: TRBD1
V gene: TRBV2
CDR3 protein: CASTGQADQPQHF
CDR3 DNA: TGTGCCAGCACTGGACAGGCTGATCAGCCCCAGCATTTT

clone size: many
J gene: TRBJ1-2
D gene: -
V gene: TRBV6-6
CDR3 protein: CASSSQGIGYGYTF
CDR3 DNA: TGTGCCAGCAGTTCCCAGGGGATCGGCTATGGCTACACCTTC

clone size: few
J gene: TRBJ1-2
D gene: -
V gene: TRBV7-9
CDR3 protein: CASSKDLTKYGYTF
CDR3 DNA: TGTGCCAGCAGCAAGGACCTAACTAAGTATGGCTACACCTTC

clone size: -
J gene: TRBJ2-1
D gene: TRBD2
V gene: TRBV7-6
CDR3 protein: CASSLRWGVAGGLDEQFF
CDR3 DNA: TGTGCCAGCAGCCTCCGCTGGGGGGTAGCGGGGGGGCTGGATGAGCAGTTCTTC

clone size: many
J gene: TRBJ1-2
D gene: -
V gene: TRBV9
CDR3 protein: CASADNYGYTF
CDR3 DNA: TGTGCCAGCGCTGACAACTATGGCTACACCTTC

clone size: few
J gene: TRBJ1-3
D gene: -
V gene: TRBV7-9
CDR3 protein: CASSAKGGTSGNTIYF
CDR3 DNA: TGTGCCAGCAGCGCAAAGGGGGGGACCTCTGGAAACACCATATATTTT

clone size: many
J gene: TRBJ1-5
D gene: TRBD1
V gene: TRBV4-3
CDR3 protein: CASSLGTGGDQPQHF
CDR3 DNA: TGCGCCAGCAGCCTAGGGACAGGGGGCGATCAGCCCCAGCATTTT

clone size: -
J gene: TRBJ2-5
D gene: -
V gene: TRBV29-1
CDR3 protein: CSVAGRGSQETQYF
CDR3 DNA: TGCAGCGTTGCTGGGCGGGGAAGCCAAGAGACCCAGTACTTC

clone size: -
J gene: TRBJ2-5
D gene: -
V gene: TRBV20-1
CDR3 protein: CSARDRRVRETQYF
CDR3 DNA: TGCAGTGCTAGAGATCGACGAGTTCGAGAGACCCAGTACTTC

clone size: -
J gene: TRBJ1-1
D gene: -
V gene: TRBV5-1
CDR3 protein: CASSTPAENTEAFF
CDR3 DNA: TGCGCCAGCAGCACTCCGGCGGAGAACACTGAAGCTTTCTTT

clone size: many
J gene: TRBJ2-2
D gene: -
V gene: TRBV4-3
CDR3 protein: CASSQVYPWTGELFF
CDR3 DNA: TGCGCCAGCAGCCAAGTTTACCCGTGGACCGGGGAGCTGTTTTTT

clone size: -
J gene: TRBJ2-3
D gene: -
V gene: TRBV6-5
CDR3 protein: CASKPAYTDTQYF
CDR3 DNA: TGTGCCAGCAAGCCAGCGTACACAGATACGCAGTATTTT

clone size: few
J gene: TRBJ2-2
D gene: TRBD1
V gene: TRBV5-1
CDR3 protein: CASSLRRQGSSGELFF
CDR3 DNA: TGCGCCAGCAGCTTGAGACGACAGGGGTCATCCGGGGAGCTGTTTTTT

clone size: few
J gene: TRBJ1-4
D gene: -
V gene: TRBV7-9
CDR3 protein: CASSYDSQKLFF
CDR3 DNA: TGTGCCAGCAGCTACGACAGCCAAAAACTGTTTTTT

clone size: few
J gene: TRBJ1-1
D gene: -
V gene: TRBV7-9
CDR3 protein: CASSFSGSDPEAFF
CDR3 DNA: TGTGCCAGCAGCTTTTCGGGGTCGGACCCTGAAGCTTTCTTT

clone size: few
J gene: TRBJ2-1
D gene: -
V gene: TRBV5-1
CDR3 protein: CASHRGPYNEQFF
CDR3 DNA: TGCGCCAGCCATCGGGGGCCCTACAATGAGCAGTTCTTC

clone size: -
J gene: TRBJ1-2
D gene: TRBD1
V gene: TRBV4-1
CDR3 protein: CASRATGGRDGYTF
CDR3 DNA: TGCGCCAGCAGGGCGACAGGGGGCCGGGATGGCTACACCTTC

clone size: few
J gene: TRBJ2-4
D gene: -
V gene: TRBV10-3
CDR3 protein: CAISEFDQVPNIQYF
CDR3 DNA: TGTGCCATCAGTGAGTTTGATCAAGTACCTAACATTCAGTACTTC

clone size: -
J gene: TRBJ2-7
D gene: TRBD1
V gene: TRBV7-9
CDR3 protein: CASSTPGTDYEQYF
CDR3 DNA: TGTGCCAGCAGCACCCCCGGGACAGACTACGAGCAGTACTTC

clone size: few
J gene: TRBJ2-3
D gene: TRBD1
V gene: TRBV24-1
CDR3 protein: CATSSRDSSTDTQYF
CDR3 DNA: TGTGCCACCAGTTCGAGGGACAGCAGCACAGATACGCAGTATTTT

clone size: -
J gene: TRBJ1-4
D gene: -
V gene: TRBV11-2
CDR3 protein: CASSLGVAGSNEKLFF
CDR3 DNA: TGTGCCAGCAGCTTAGGTGTTGCGGGATCTAATGAAAAACTGTTTTTT

clone size: few
J gene: TRBJ2-7
D gene: TRBD2
V gene: TRBV7-2
CDR3 protein: CASTSPGGGTYEQYF
CDR3 DNA: TGTGCCAGCACCTCGCCGGGCGGGGGAACCTACGAGCAGTACTTC

clone size: few
J gene: TRBJ2-7
D gene: TRBD2
V gene: TRBV10-3
CDR3 protein: CAISESISGASSYEQYF
CDR3 DNA: TGTGCCATCAGTGAGTCGATTAGCGGGGCTAGCTCCTACGAGCAGTACTTC

clone size: -
J gene: TRBJ1-1
D gene: -
V gene: TRBV5-1
CDR3 protein: CASSNRGGNTEAFF
CDR3 DNA: TGCGCCAGCAGCAATCGGGGGGGCAACACTGAAGCTTTCTTT

clone size: many
J gene: TRBJ2-3
D gene: TRBD2
V gene: TRBV29-1
CDR3 protein: CSAPPTSGVTDTQYF
CDR3 DNA: TGCAGCGCACCCCCGACTAGCGGGGTCACAGATACGCAGTATTTT

clone size: -
J gene: TRBJ2-1
D gene: -
V gene: TRBV7-2
CDR3 protein: CASSSPTLQNNEQFF
CDR3 DNA: TGTGCCAGCAGCTCCCCCACATTACAGAACAATGAGCAGTTCTTC

clone size: few
J gene: TRBJ1-2
D gene: -
V gene: TRBV12-3/TRBV12-4
CDR3 protein: CASSPGTNNYGYTF
CDR3 DNA: TGTGCCAGCAGTCCCGGGACAAATAACTATGGCTACACCTTC

clone size: -
J gene: TRBJ2-1
D gene: -
V gene: TRBV30
CDR3 protein: CAWSVLGHNEQFF
CDR3 DNA: TGTGCCTGGAGTGTACTGGGACACAATGAGCAGTTCTTC

clone size: -
J gene: TRBJ1-5
D gene: -
V gene: TRBV7-9
CDR3 protein: CASSLGSRVDQPQHF
CDR3 DNA: TGTGCCAGCAGCTTAGGATCCAGGGTGGATCAGCCCCAGCATTTT

clone size: -
J gene: TRBJ2-3
D gene: -
V gene: TRBV4-3
CDR3 protein: CASSQGLRGTQYF
CDR3 DNA: TGCGCCAGCAGCCAAGGCCTCCGAGGTACGCAGTATTTT